This TCR beta chain was observed in a study of cytomegalovirus exposure and HLA in healthy donors (dated by TCRdb to the late 2010s). Some background on the complete study: According to an earlier analysis of 550 to 700 of the donors, roughly 180 million T cells yielded over 90 million unique TCR beta sequences and about 300 Gb of sequence data. An early release covering approximately 600 HLA-typed donors comprised about 300 gigabases of sequencing data and about 90 million unique TCR sequences. Among the roughly 430 genotyped donors, around 79% belonged to the genetic ancestry cluster associated with self-reported Caucasian donors. The study was designed to test whether signatures of past pathogen exposure could be identified by cataloging public T cell receptors. The T cell repertoires of 670 or so subjects were profiled by immunosequencing and related to cytomegalovirus serostatus. Besides the first cohort of 666 subjects, a separate validation cohort made up of 95 to 150 different subjects was used. To predict cytomegalovirus infection status, the study combined high-throughput TCR immunosequencing, statistical association of individual TCRs with disease status, and machine learning. In a later analysis, previously published TCR beta repertoires from more than 500 donors were re-analyzed and high-resolution HLA genotyping was added so that TCR occurrence patterns could be studied. The later analysis used no new phenotypic data to find candidate immune exposures, relying instead on TCR beta sequences and their occurrence across donors. An earlier analysis of 450 to 750 of the donors used high-throughput TCR beta sequencing to judge whether each TCR beta V gene segment behaved as functional or pseudogenic. Donor age, sex, ethnicity and CMV serostatus were collected together with the repertoire data. Genome-wide SNP genotypes for about 65% of the 666 donors were used in a later genetic analysis, which treated that subset as a discovery cohort. All discovery cohort repertoires had been generated using a single sequencing platform. HLA typing included class I and class II loci at four-digit resolution. The number of typed donors differed by locus: about 620-640 for A, B, C, DRB1 and DQB1; 522 for DQA1; some 590 for DPA1; and 400 to 480 for DPB1. About five DR-DQ haplotypes were treated as single units for association and clustering because of strong linkage in the cohort. Among about 390 genotyped donors of the cohort, an average of approximately 250,000 unique TCR beta nucleotide sequences were sequenced per donor, roughly 20% of them non-productive. Findings and caveats that apply to the study as a whole: This cohort had only TCR beta chains sequenced, and the lack of alpha or paired-chain data limited which features could be detected. Because some donors lacked HLA typing at each locus, the association tests relied only on the typed subset. In a later genetic analysis, a missense DCLRE1C variant was associated with V-gene and J-gene trimming of TCR beta chains, and the association was replicated in an independent cohort. A later analysis reported that several top co-occurrence clusters appeared linked to parvovirus B19, influenza, CMV and Epstein-Barr virus. The 87-base-pair reads could not distinguish some IMGT-functional V segments, including TRBV6-2 and TRBV6-3, so those segments were excluded. The earlier analysis of approximately 540 of the donors excluded some 15 rarely observed V segments, including chromosome 9 orphons, because counts were too low. Most TCR sequences were observed very rarely across donors, whereas some public TCRs were present in many individuals. Cytomegalovirus status was reported to be diagnosed by the classifier with high specificity and sensitivity in both the original and validation cohorts. A further reported finding was that TCR beta sequences accurately predicted the HLA-A and HLA-B alleles for most subjects in the first cohort. When HLA alleles, especially DR and DQ, strongly co-occurred, attributing TCR associations to individual alleles was difficult. Correlated functional status among segregating V segments might be attributable to linkage disequilibrium, but an unknown experimental factor could not be ruled out. According to a later analysis, most CMV-associated TCR beta chains appeared to be HLA-restricted, and the HLA associations seemed to be driven largely by CMV exposure. In a later analysis, HLA-associated TCR beta chains were found to be more clonally expanded and to have lower generation probabilities than equally common non-associated chains. CMV serostatus was the only immune exposure information available for the cohort. In an earlier analysis of 587 of the donors, most TCR beta V segments appeared in productive rearrangements about 90% or about 30% of the time, broadly matching IMGT annotations. A later analysis associated about 17,000 TCR beta sequences with specific HLA alleles at a false discovery rate of 0.05. According to a later analysis, TCR association rates differed among HLA loci, with DRB1 alleles showing the most associated TCRs and HLA-C alleles showing the fewest. A total of 150 or so TCR beta chains were listed by the study as associated with cytomegalovirus. The authors suggested that the approach could potentially be generalized to other disease states and immunological phenotypes. Three of the identified cytomegalovirus-associated TCR beta chains were confirmed in vitro to be specific for cytomegalovirus antigens. A later genetic analysis reported fewer N-insertions in productive TCRs among donors in an Asian-associated ancestry cluster than the approximately 700-donor mean. The presence/absence analyses assumed that sequencing depth was roughly uniform across donors, and that assumption may not be true. A group of highly shared sequence variants was considered likely to be a technical artifact of the sequencing pipeline.

V and J lose 0 bases and 7 bases, and a span of 12 bases separates them. According to the germline V gene, CDR1 reads MGHRA and CDR2 reads YSYEKL. From its cysteine to its phenylalanine, the CDR3 spans 14 amino acids. Kept here is only the CDR3 DNA, which spans 42 bases and is read in frame from base 1. The cohort comprised fewer than 750 healthy bone marrow donors. Cohort members were all nominally healthy when sampled, although unrecorded immune exposures were likely present. The donor was CMV seronegative and was included in the group of several hundred seronegative cohort members. Every donor gave a peripheral blood sample, and the peripheral blood mononuclear cells from that sample were used for TCR beta sequencing. The Qiagen DNeasy Blood Extraction Kit was used to extract genomic DNA from the blood cell samples. Receptor libraries were prepared by the immunoSEQ multiplex PCR assay. A mixture of 60 forward primers for TCR Vbeta segments and 13 reverse primers for TCR Jbeta segments was used in the multiplex PCR. The CDR3 region of rearranged TCR beta genes was amplified from genomic DNA with a multiplex PCR assay. The amplified TCR beta libraries were sequenced on the Illumina HiSeq System as 87-base-pair reads. As for the original processing: Across the 700 or so repertoires, a later analysis counted roughly 84 million unique TCR beta chains, around 10 million of which were shared by at least two donors. A nearest-neighbor algorithm error-corrected the raw reads and collapsed the reads into unique sequences, merging closely related sequences to remove PCR and sequencing errors. Alignment of CDR3 sequences to IMGT reference sequences was used to assign V, D and J gene segments. For a sequence to be retained, a match of at least six nucleotides to both a V gene segment and a J gene segment was required. A rearrangement counted as productive if the CDR3 had no stop codons and remained in frame with V and J, and every other rearrangement counted as non-productive. CDR3 was defined according to IMGT convention as the region running from the second conserved V-encoded cysteine to the conserved J-encoded phenylalanine. The earlier analysis of some 600 of the donors excluded sequences that lacked an unambiguous match to a single V gene segment. An earlier analysis of 587 of the donors called V segments functional above 56.7% productive rearrangements and segregating when the between-donor standard deviation exceeded 5%. A statistical classification framework was built to diagnose cytomegalovirus status from the catalog of TCR beta chain sequences. V and J gene assignment, in a later analysis, came from comparing TCR nucleotide sequences with IMGT/GENE-DB human TR gene sequences. A later analysis assigned CDR3 sequences and most-parsimonious VDJ recombination scenarios with the TCRdist pipeline. In a later analysis, each TCR beta chain was defined by its CDR3 amino acid sequence together with its V-gene family, and reads without a unique V-gene family were excluded. A later analysis removed 450 to 600 highly shared, low-generation-probability nucleotide sequences to deal with suspected cross-contamination and a sequencing artifact. In a later analysis, a clonal expansion index for each public chain was calculated from normalized within-repertoire ranks of inferred template counts. In a later analysis, generation probabilities were computed with a VDJ recombination model fitted to out-of-frame rearrangements, and the resulting probabilities were checked against IGoR. Hypergeometric tests were used in a later analysis to score TCR-TCR, TCR-HLA and TCR-CMV co-occurrence, with a repertoire-size bias correction applied to the TCR pairs. In a later analysis, false discovery rates were estimated by permuting HLA or CMV assignments 20 times. In a later analysis, co-occurring TCRs were grouped using DBSCAN, and TCRdist sequence similarity was added for clustering within HLA-allele-positive subsets. Co-occurrence clustering excluded repertoires with fewer than 30,000 or more than 120,000 public chains, plus five with anomalous nucleotide sharing. The source is immuneACCESS, and TCRdb retained only in-frame sequences with V and J called. Part of the clones is not carried over; for the studies checked, unresolved V genes explain less than half of this, and the remainder is unexplained. V, J and clone size are taken as reported in that table, and D and trimming were inferred from the DNA itself. Recorded for this sample are 100,000 to 150,000 clones; about 82% of them occurred a single time. In total, the top ten clones hold 0.95% to 1.5% of the sample.

With respect to this clone: It lacks a known antigen. No base-level quality is on record; no much larger clone is a single base apart.

The sequencing sample was made of PBMCs. The chain was built from TRBV4-1 and TRBJ1-2, and perhaps TRBD1 as D gene, on 5 matching bases. The clonotype originates from a boy younger than 18 in good health and CMV-seronegative. In nucleotides, the sequence is TGCGCCAGCAGCCAAGAAGTCAGGGAGGTTGGCTACACCTTC. It encodes CASSQEVREVGYTF.